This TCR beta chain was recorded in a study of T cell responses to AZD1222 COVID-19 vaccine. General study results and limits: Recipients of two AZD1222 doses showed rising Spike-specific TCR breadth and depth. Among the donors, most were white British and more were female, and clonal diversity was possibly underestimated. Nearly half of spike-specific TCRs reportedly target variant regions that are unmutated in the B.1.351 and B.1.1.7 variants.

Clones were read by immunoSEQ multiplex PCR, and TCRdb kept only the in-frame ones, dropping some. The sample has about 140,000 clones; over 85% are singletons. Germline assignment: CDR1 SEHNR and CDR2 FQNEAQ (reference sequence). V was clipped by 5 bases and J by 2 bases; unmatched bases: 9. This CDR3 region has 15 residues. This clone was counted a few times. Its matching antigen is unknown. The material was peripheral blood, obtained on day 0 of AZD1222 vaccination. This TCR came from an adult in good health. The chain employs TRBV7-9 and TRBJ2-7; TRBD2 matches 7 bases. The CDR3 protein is CASSASGGYPYEQYF. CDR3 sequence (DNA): TGTGCCAGCAGCGCCTCCGGGGGGTACCCCTACGAGCAGTACTTC.